This T cell receptor (beta chain) was recorded in a study of T-cell memory formation after mild COVID-19. The CDR3 runs 14 residues. Germline V gives CDR1 KGHSH, CDR2 LQKENI. The V and J ends lost 8 bases and 4 bases respectively, with 15 bases between them. This clonotype was seen a few times. From the 5' RACE reads, TCRdb called clonotypes with MiXCR, one entry per CDR3 protein. Among about 210,000 distinct CDR3 sequences listed, more than 9% were seen once. Sequencing input: PBMCs or a T cell subset sorted from them (not recorded which). This sequence originates from a man aged 18 to 29 who had mild COVID-19 (a few samples of this study predate the infection). Cell type and time point are not known. The chain has TRBV18 and TRBJ2-1; D may be TRBD1 or TRBD2 (5 bases each). The CDR3 DNA reads TGTGCCAGCCGAGGGGCCGGAATTTACAATGAGCAGTTCTTC. Protein product: CASRGAGIYNEQFF.